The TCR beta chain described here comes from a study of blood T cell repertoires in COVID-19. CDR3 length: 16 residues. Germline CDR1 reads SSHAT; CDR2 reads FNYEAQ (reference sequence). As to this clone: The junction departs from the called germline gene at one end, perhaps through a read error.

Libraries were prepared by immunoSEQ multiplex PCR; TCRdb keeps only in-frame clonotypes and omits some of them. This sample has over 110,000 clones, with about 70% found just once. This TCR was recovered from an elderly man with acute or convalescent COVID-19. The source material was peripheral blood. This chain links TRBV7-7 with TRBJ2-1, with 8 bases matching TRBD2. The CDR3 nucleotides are TGTGCTAGCAGCTTATCGGCGGGGGGCCGGGCGGATGAGCAGTTCTTC. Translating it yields CASSLSAGGRADEQFF.